A selection of T cell receptor beta chains follows, all from one sample in a study of blood T cell repertoires in COVID-19. Using immunoSEQ multiplex PCR, the repertoire was profiled, and TCRdb retains in-frame clones only, with some absent. The repertoire holds 250,000 to 350,000 clones, with roughly 90% as singletons. Sequencing was carried out using peripheral blood. The receptor source for this set is a woman in her sixties with acute or convalescent COVID-19. Each CDR3 is given with its conserved first and last residue. Fields, in order: D gene, clone size, J gene, V gene, CDR3 protein, CDR3 DNA. D genes are given only for firm matches. The size entry is marked missing in some rows and otherwise reads once, few, many or a size class.

D: -; size: -; J: TRBJ2-5; V: TRBV27; CDR3: CASSSVRGQETQYF; DNA: TGTGCCAGCAGTTCTGTAAGGGGGCAAGAGACCCAGTACTTC
D: -; size: once; J: TRBJ1-4; V: TRBV5-4; CDR3: CASSLGQRNEKLFF; DNA: TGTGCCAGCAGCTTGGGACAGCGAAATGAAAAACTGTTTTTT
D: -; size: -; J: TRBJ2-1; V: TRBV3-1/TRBV3-2; CDR3: CASSPRSELRGLHPTLYNEQFF; DNA: TGTGCCAGCAGCCCCCGCTCTGAATTGAGGGGACTTCATCCAACCCTCTACAATGAGCAGTTCTTC
D: -; size: -; J: TRBJ2-3; V: TRBV3-1/TRBV3-2; CDR3: CASSISLDRSTDTQYF; DNA: TGTGCCAGCAGCATTTCCCTAGACCGTAGCACAGATACGCAGTATTTT
D: -; size: -; J: TRBJ1-6; V: TRBV3-1/TRBV3-2; CDR3: CASSQGQANSPLHF; DNA: TGTGCCAGCAGCCAAGGACAGGCTAATTCACCCCTCCACTTT
D: TRBD2; size: -; J: TRBJ2-3; V: TRBV7-9; CDR3: CALAGDTDTQYF; DNA: TGTGCCTTAGCGGGAGACACAGATACGCAGTATTTT
D: TRBD1; size: -; J: TRBJ1-6; V: TRBV18; CDR3: CASFPGTDNSPLHF; DNA: TGTGCCAGCTTCCCCGGGACAGACAATTCACCCCTCCACTTT
D: -; size: -; J: TRBJ1-1; V: TRBV7-8; CDR3: CASRLTGNTEAFF; DNA: TGTGCCAGCAGATTGACAGGCAACACTGAAGCTTTCTTT
D: TRBD1; size: -; J: TRBJ1-5; V: TRBV14; CDR3: CASSQGQGSQPQHF; DNA: TGTGCCAGCAGCCAGGGACAGGGTAGTCAGCCCCAGCATTTT
D: -; size: -; J: TRBJ2-1; V: TRBV6-5; CDR3: CASSNTGIYNEQFF; DNA: TGTGCCAGCAGTAACACAGGGATTTACAATGAGCAGTTCTTC
D: TRBD2; size: once; J: TRBJ2-7; V: TRBV13; CDR3: CASSLEGLAGPYEQYF; DNA: TGTGCCAGCAGCTTAGAGGGCCTAGCGGGACCCTACGAGCAGTACTTC
D: -; size: -; J: TRBJ2-7; V: TRBV7-2; CDR3: CASSLVGEGAYEQYF; DNA: TGTGCCAGCAGCTTAGTGGGAGAGGGAGCCTACGAGCAGTACTTC
D: TRBD1; size: -; J: TRBJ2-7; V: TRBV7-8; CDR3: CASSSPGQGAHEQYF; DNA: TGTGCCAGCAGCTCACCGGGACAGGGAGCCCACGAGCAGTACTTC
D: -; size: -; J: TRBJ2-2; V: TRBV7-8; CDR3: CASSLPRQLNTGELFF; DNA: TGTGCCAGCAGCTTACCCAGACAATTAAACACCGGGGAGCTGTTTTTT
D: -; size: -; J: TRBJ1-4; V: TRBV6-1; CDR3: CASSIRSEKLFF; DNA: TGTGCCAGCAGTATCCGTAGCGAAAAACTGTTTTTT
D: -; size: -; J: TRBJ1-2; V: TRBV28; CDR3: CASSRAGYGYTF; DNA: TGTGCCAGCAGTCGGGCGGGCTATGGCTACACCTTC
D: TRBD1; size: -; J: TRBJ2-7; V: TRBV7-9; CDR3: CASSSQGASYEQYF; DNA: TGTGCCAGCAGCTCACAGGGGGCATCTTACGAGCAGTACTTC
D: TRBD2; size: -; J: TRBJ2-5; V: TRBV29-1; CDR3: CSVPPVAGSQETQYF; DNA: TGCAGCGTTCCTCCGGTAGCGGGGTCCCAAGAGACCCAGTACTTC
D: -; size: -; J: TRBJ2-2; V: TRBV7-2; CDR3: CASSLAGTGELFF; DNA: TGTGCCAGCAGCTTAGCCGGCACCGGGGAGCTGTTTTTT
D: TRBD2; size: -; J: TRBJ2-3; V: TRBV4-1; CDR3: CASSQEGGLAGSGGTDTQYF; DNA: TGCGCCAGCAGCCAAGAAGGGGGCCTAGCGGGAAGCGGGGGCACAGATACGCAGTATTTT
D: -; size: -; J: TRBJ1-4; V: TRBV15; CDR3: CATRLTGRSNEKLFF; DNA: TGTGCCACCAGGCTAACAGGAAGATCTAATGAAAAACTGTTTTTT
D: -; size: -; J: TRBJ2-1; V: TRBV9; CDR3: CASSPRQTYNEQFF; DNA: TGTGCCAGCAGCCCCCGACAGACTTACAATGAGCAGTTCTTC
D: TRBD1; size: -; J: TRBJ2-2; V: TRBV6-5; CDR3: CASRRGQDTGELFF; DNA: TGTGCCAGCAGGAGGGGGCAGGACACCGGGGAGCTGTTTTTT
D: -; size: -; J: TRBJ1-5; V: TRBV7-2; CDR3: CASSLAGRGQNQPQHF; DNA: TGTGCCAGCAGCTTAGCTGGCAGGGGCCAGAATCAGCCCCAGCATTTT
D: TRBD1; size: -; J: TRBJ2-2; V: TRBV9; CDR3: CASSRGQGGTNTGELFF; DNA: TGTGCCAGCTCCAGGGGACAGGGCGGAACGAACACCGGGGAGCTGTTTTTT
D: -; size: -; J: TRBJ2-1; V: TRBV10-3; CDR3: CAISPSTSSEYNEQFF; DNA: TGTGCCATCAGTCCCTCAACGTCCTCGGAGTACAATGAGCAGTTCTTC
D: -; size: once; J: TRBJ2-3; V: TRBV10-3; CDR3: CAISRAGLRTDTQYF; DNA: TGTGCCATCAGTCGCGCGGGACTCCGCACAGATACGCAGTATTTT
D: -; size: -; J: TRBJ2-1; V: TRBV7-2; CDR3: CASSTIPGQSSYNEQFF; DNA: TGTGCCAGCAGCACAATCCCGGGACAAAGCTCCTACAATGAGCAGTTCTTC
D: TRBD1; size: -; J: TRBJ1-6; V: TRBV18; CDR3: CASSQGANSPLHF; DNA: TGTGCCAGCTCACAGGGGGCGAATTCACCCCTCCACTTT
D: TRBD1; size: -; J: TRBJ1-1; V: TRBV7-8; CDR3: CASSLGRDRLNTEAFF; DNA: TGTGCCAGCAGCCTGGGGAGGGACAGGCTGAACACTGAAGCTTTCTTT
D: TRBD1; size: once; J: TRBJ1-5; V: TRBV3-1/TRBV3-2; CDR3: CASSTGGGNQPQHF; DNA: TGTGCCAGCAGTACAGGGGGGGGTAATCAGCCCCAGCATTTT
D: -; size: -; J: TRBJ1-3; V: TRBV28; CDR3: CASIGGPGNTIYF; DNA: TGTGCCAGCATCGGGGGGCCTGGAAACACCATATATTTT
D: TRBD1; size: -; J: TRBJ2-7; V: TRBV20-1; CDR3: CSAGTGREQYF; DNA: TGCAGTGCCGGGACAGGGAGGGAGCAGTACTTC
D: TRBD1; size: -; J: TRBJ1-1; V: TRBV6-5; CDR3: CASSYMTGRNTEAFF; DNA: TGTGCCAGCAGTTACATGACAGGGAGGAACACTGAAGCTTTCTTT
D: TRBD2; size: -; J: TRBJ2-3; V: TRBV4-2; CDR3: CASSQTSGGTDTQYF; DNA: TGTGCCAGCAGCCAGACTAGCGGGGGCACAGATACGCAGTATTTT
D: TRBD1; size: once; J: TRBJ2-7; V: TRBV19; CDR3: CASSVTFRDRGYEQYF; DNA: TGTGCCAGTAGTGTCACGTTCCGGGACAGGGGTTACGAGCAGTACTTC
D: TRBD1; size: -; J: TRBJ1-2; V: TRBV28; CDR3: CASSGQGGYGYTF; DNA: TGTGCCAGCAGTGGACAGGGAGGCTATGGCTACACCTTC
D: -; size: -; J: TRBJ1-1; V: TRBV7-2; CDR3: CASSLVPNTEAFF; DNA: TGTGCCAGCAGCTTAGTCCCAAACACTGAAGCTTTCTTT
D: TRBD1; size: -; J: TRBJ1-6; V: TRBV7-2; CDR3: CASSLGGQSNSPLHF; DNA: TGTGCCAGCAGCTTAGGGGGACAGTCTAATTCACCCCTCCACTTT
D: -; size: -; J: TRBJ2-3; V: TRBV20-1; CDR3: CSASVPQGTHTDTQYF; DNA: TGCAGTGCTAGTGTACCACAGGGAACCCACACAGATACGCAGTATTTT
D: -; size: -; J: TRBJ1-4; V: TRBV7-8; CDR3: CASSLFPGGDEKLFF; DNA: TGTGCCAGCAGCCTATTTCCGGGGGGGGATGAAAAACTGTTTTTT
D: -; size: -; J: TRBJ1-5; V: TRBV3-1/TRBV3-2; CDR3: CASSQALGAPRAQHF; DNA: TGTGCCAGCAGCCAAGCTTTAGGTGCACCTCGGGCCCAGCATTTT
D: -; size: -; J: TRBJ1-1; V: TRBV19; CDR3: CAIRGMNTEAFF; DNA: TGTGCCATCAGGGGTATGAACACTGAAGCTTTCTTT
D: TRBD2; size: -; J: TRBJ2-1; V: TRBV28; CDR3: CASSFRSRGLAGESFF; DNA: TGTGCCAGCAGTTTCCGATCCCGGGGACTAGCGGGAGAAAGTTTCTTC
D: TRBD2; size: -; J: TRBJ2-7; V: TRBV5-4; CDR3: CASSSFGREGYEQYF; DNA: TGTGCCAGCAGCTCCTTCGGGCGGGAGGGCTACGAGCAGTACTTC
D: -; size: -; J: TRBJ1-5; V: TRBV12-3/TRBV12-4; CDR3: CASSLEGMSGPHF; DNA: TGTGCCAGCAGTTTAGAGGGTATGTCAGGGCCCCATTTT
D: -; size: -; J: TRBJ1-2; V: TRBV19; CDR3: CASSISVYGYTF; DNA: TGTGCCAGTAGTATATCGGTTTATGGCTACACCTTC
D: TRBD2; size: once; J: TRBJ2-5; V: TRBV4-3; CDR3: CASSLASGGRETQYF; DNA: TGCGCCAGCAGCCTGGCTAGCGGGGGAAGGGAGACCCAGTACTTC
D: -; size: -; J: TRBJ2-5; V: TRBV5-1; CDR3: CASSLAQKETQYF; DNA: TGCGCCAGCAGCTTGGCCCAGAAAGAGACCCAGTACTTC
D: -; size: few; J: TRBJ1-1; V: TRBV6-5; CDR3: CASSLDTEAFF; DNA: TGTGCCAGCAGTTTAGACACTGAAGCTTTCTTT
D: -; size: -; J: TRBJ1-1; V: TRBV5-1; CDR3: CASSLTGYTEAFF; DNA: TGCGCCAGCAGCTTAACAGGGTACACTGAAGCTTTCTTT
D: TRBD2; size: once; J: TRBJ2-1; V: TRBV7-9; CDR3: CASRPGTAGRAYNEQFF; DNA: TGTGCCAGCAGACCCGGAACTGCGGGGAGGGCCTACAATGAGCAGTTCTTC
D: -; size: few; J: TRBJ2-2; V: TRBV9; CDR3: CASTLLVGGELFF; DNA: TGTGCCAGCACCCTACTGGTCGGCGGGGAGCTGTTTTTT